These 15 T cell receptor beta chains came from one sample sequenced in a study of identical twins. TCRdb re-analysed the 5' RACE reads in MiXCR, keeping a single row per CDR3 protein. Among some 500,000 distinct CDR3 sequences listed, nearly 10% were seen once. The sample also formed part of further work on yellow fever vaccine responses in identical twins.

The material sequenced was PBMCs. These receptors came from a young woman in good health.

This clonotype was observed many times. The chain links TRBV28 to TRBJ2-6; a weak D match, TRBD2 (5 bases). The ends were cut back, 3 bases at V and 0 bases at J, with 9 bases in the middle. CDR1 is MDHEN and CDR2 is SYDVKM in the germline V gene. The CDR3 length is 16 residues. The CDR3 DNA follows: TGTGCCAGCAGTTTGTTACGGGGCTCTGGGGCCAACGTCCTGACTTTC. Encoded protein: CASSLLRGSGANVLTF.

This clonotype was counted only a few times. This chain connects TRBV10-1 to TRBJ2-1; no reliable D call. Per the germline V gene, CDR1 is WNHNN and CDR2 is SYGVQD (reference sequence). Between the trimmed V and J ends, which lost 3 bases and 3 bases, there was a span of 6 bases. CDR3 length equals 13 residues. This CDR3 is CASSELLYNEQFF. The DNA for the CDR3 is TGCGCCAGCAGTGAACTACTCTACAATGAGCAGTTCTTC.

This chain joins TRBV14 and TRBJ2-3; maybe TRBD2 (5 bases). The CDR3 is 15 amino acids. Per the germline V gene, CDR1 is SGHDN and CDR2 is FVKESK. V shed 3 bases and J shed 4 bases, with 14 bases lying between them. The CDR3 bases are TGTGCCAGCAGCCAGGGAGACGGTGGGGCAGATACGCAGTATTTT. Translated, it gives CASSQGDGGADTQYF.

This clonotype was counted only a few times. CDR3 nucleotide sequence: TGTGCCAGCAGCCAAGAGGTATTGGGTTATGGGACCTACAATGAGCAGTTCTTC. Amino acid sequence: CASSQEVLGYGTYNEQFF. The chain has TRBV4-2 and TRBJ2-1, with D uncertain. CDR1 LGHNA and CDR2 YNFKEQ come from the germline V gene. The ends were cut back, 0 bases at V and 2 bases at J, with 17 bases in the middle. This CDR3 has 18 amino acids.

This clonotype was picked up many times. The V and J genes are TRBV12-5 and TRBJ2-7; a weak D match, TRBD2 (5 bases). V was shortened by 1 base and J by 3 bases, with 10 bases between the two germline ends. The length of the CDR3 is 14 residues. The germline V gene has CDR1 LGHNT and CDR2 FRNRAP. Here the CDR3 DNA reads TGTGCTAGTGGTTTGGATAGCGATTTCTACGAGCAGTACTTC. Translation: CASGLDSDFYEQYF.

The V call is TRBV12-3 or TRBV12-4, the J call TRBJ2-5; TRBD1 agrees at 12 bases. The ends lost 11 bases at V and 2 bases at J; junction bases unmatched: 21. The CDR3 is 19 residues long. This chain's CDR3 is CALSFSRDRGLLGQETQYF. CDR3 sequence (DNA): TGTGCCCTCAGTTTTTCCCGGGACAGGGGGCTCCTGGGGCAAGAGACCCAGTACTTC.

Comment on this clonotype: Germline is not matched at one junction end, which may reflect a read error. The CDR3 coding sequence is TGTGCCAGCAGCTGGTCCGGTGGAACGGATTACTACAATGATCAGTTCTTC. As protein: CASSWSGGTDYYNDQFF. This chain uses TRBV5-5 with TRBJ2-1; D gene ambiguous. The CDR3 has 17 residues. Germline CDR1 reads SGHKS; CDR2 reads YYEKEE (reference sequence).

The chain is built from TRBV7-2 and TRBJ2-7; D gene ambiguous. This CDR3 comprises 14 residues. Per the germline V gene, CDR1 is SGHTA and CDR2 is FQGNSA. Trimming cost V 2 bases and J 1 base, with 9 bases left between them. CDR3 sequence: CASSLFTGSYEQYF. The CDR3 nucleotides are TGTGCCAGCAGCTTATTTACGGGTTCCTACGAGCAGTACTTC. Full variable domain (rest looked up from reference TRBV7-2 and TRBJ2-7): GAGVSQSPSNKVTEKGKDVELRCDPISGHTALYWYRQSLGQGLEFLIYFQGNSAPDKSGLPSDRFSAERTGGSVSTLTIQRTQQEDSAVYLCASSLFTGSYEQYFGPGTRLTVT.

This clonotype was found many times. The J gene is TRBJ2-1, the V gene TRBV6-2 or TRBV6-3, with D unresolved. The ends were cut back, 6 bases at V and 0 bases at J, with 12 bases in the middle. The CDR3 has 15 amino acids. Germline CDR1 reads MNHEY; CDR2 reads SVGEGT. The DNA of the CDR3 is TGTGCCAGCAGCCGCGCACGGAGCTCCTACAATGAGCAGTTCTTC. As protein: CASSRARSSYNEQFF.

The chain recombines TRBV14 with TRBJ2-4; D not certain. Trimming cost V 4 bases and J 5 bases, with 9 bases left between them. Germline V gene sequence: CDR1 SGHDN, CDR2 FVKESK. The CDR3 length is 13 residues. The CDR3 nucleotides read TGTGCCAGCAGCCCCACCGCCCAAAACATTCAGTACTTC. Translation gives CASSPTAQNIQYF.

This clonotype was seen at least ten times. The chain has TRBV4-1 and TRBJ2-7; no definite D call. CDR3 length: 14 residues. Between the trimmed V and J ends, which lost 0 bases and 1 base, there was a span of 7 bases. CDR1 is MGHRA, CDR2 YSYEKL, per germline. The CDR3: CASSQDQPSYEQYF. For the CDR3, the DNA is TGCGCCAGCAGCCAAGACCAGCCTTCCTACGAGCAGTACTTC.

This clonotype was seen a handful of times. The genes are TRBV18 and TRBJ2-7; TRBD1 matches 7 bases. Germline V CDR1 and CDR2: KGHSH, LQKENI. Germline trimming cut 3 bases from V and 3 bases from J; bases unmatched to any gene: 14. This CDR3 contains 17 residues. CDR3 nucleotide sequence: TGTGCCAGCTCACCTTTACCGGGACAGTATAGGGTCTACGAGCAGTACTTC. Amino acids: CASSPLPGQYRVYEQYF.

The table lists this clonotype with many counts. The J gene is TRBJ1-1, the V gene TRBV6-2 or TRBV6-3, with D possibly matching TRBD1 (5 bases). With 6 bases removed from V and 1 base from J, the gap between germline ends came to 12 bases. The CDR3 is 14 amino acids. Germline loops: CDR1 MNHEY, CDR2 SVGEGT. The DNA for the CDR3 is TGTGCCAGCAGCACGACAGTGCCGAACACTGAAGCTTTCTTT. Encoded protein: CASSTTVPNTEAFF.

This clonotype came up a few times. The V call is TRBV14, the J call TRBJ2-1; TRBD2 agrees at 7 bases. Germline trimming cut 2 bases from V and 8 bases from J; bases unmatched to any gene: 9. Germline V lookup: CDR1 SGHDN, CDR2 FVKESK. The CDR3 has 15 residues. In DNA form, the CDR3 reads TGTGCCAGCAGCCAAACTCCGGGACTAAGCTATGAGCAGTTCTTC. This gives the protein CASSQTPGLSYEQFF.

Worth noting for this clonotype: This may stem from a read error, because a much larger clone lies one nucleotide away. The chain joins TRBV20-1 to TRBJ2-3; tentatively, D is TRBD2 (5 bases). This CDR3 region has 12 residues. Per germline, CDR1 DFQATT and CDR2 SNEGSKA (reference sequence). The CDR3 is CSARLSTYTQYF. Written as DNA, the CDR3 is TGCAGTGCTCGACTAAGCACATATACGCAGTATTTT.